The present T cell receptor (beta chain) was sequenced within a study of blood T cells in healthy people across ages. Then a second PCR, running roughly 7 to 11 cycles, was carried out with a sample-barcoded 5' primer and a J-beta primer mix. Per sample, CDR3-containing paired-end reads numbered at least 2.5 million. TCRdb passed the 5' RACE reads through MiXCR, listing each CDR3 protein once. The repertoire has over 950,000 distinct CDR3 sequences, under 40% of them found once; the top ten carry 10% to 15%. In germline, CDR1 is MNHEY, CDR2 SVGAGI. With V trimmed by 4 bases and J by 5 bases, 11 bases remained unmatched. The CDR3 has 17 amino acids. Whole-study findings and limits: Getting older went along with TCR beta diversity per million T cells dropping roughly linearly. Expanded clonotype shifts may have been confounded, as the donors had an unknown CMV status.

For this clonotype: Its antigen is currently unknown.

The chain has TRBV6-5 and TRBJ2-5; the match to TRBD2 covers 12 bases. The specimen was blood. This TCR came from a man younger than 35 in good health. The CDR3 DNA reads as TGTGCCAGCAGTTTGACTAGCGGGGGAAAAAGAGGGGAGACCCAGTACTTC. It encodes CASSLTSGGKRGETQYF.